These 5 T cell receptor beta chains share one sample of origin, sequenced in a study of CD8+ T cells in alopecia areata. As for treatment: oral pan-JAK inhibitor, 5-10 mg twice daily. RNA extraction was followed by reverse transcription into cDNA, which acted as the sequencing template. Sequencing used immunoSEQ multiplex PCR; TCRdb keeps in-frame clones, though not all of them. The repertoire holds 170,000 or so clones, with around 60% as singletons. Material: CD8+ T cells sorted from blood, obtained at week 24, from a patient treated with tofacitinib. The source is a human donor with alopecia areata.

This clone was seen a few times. CDR3 amino acids: CASSPTSGTGFNQVEFF. The CDR3 region has the DNA TGCGCCAGCAGCCCAACGTCCGGGACAGGGTTTAATCAGGTGGAGTTCTTC. The rearrangement links TRBV4-1 to TRBJ2-1; 9 nucleotides align to TRBD1. This CDR3 is 17 amino acids long. Germline trimming cut 4 bases from V and 14 bases from J; bases unmatched to any gene: 21. CDR1 is MGHRA and CDR2 is YSYEKL in the germline V gene.

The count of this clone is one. CDR3 loop: CASSLGQGSIRGAKNIQYF. The CDR3 bases are TGCGCCAGCAGCTTGGGACAGGGCTCAATCCGGGGGGCCAAAAACATTCAGTACTTC. This chain uses TRBV5-1 with TRBJ2-4; tentatively, D is TRBD1 (7 bases). The germline gives CDR1 SGHRS, CDR2 YFSETQ. The length of the CDR3 is 19 residues. V was pared by 0 bases and J by 1 base, with 20 bases between.

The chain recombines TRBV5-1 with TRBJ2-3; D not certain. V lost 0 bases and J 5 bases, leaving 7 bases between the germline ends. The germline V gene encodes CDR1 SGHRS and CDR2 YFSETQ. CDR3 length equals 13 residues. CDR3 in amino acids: CASSLAVGDTQYF. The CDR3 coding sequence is TGCGCCAGCAGCTTGGCCGTCGGAGATACGCAGTATTTT.

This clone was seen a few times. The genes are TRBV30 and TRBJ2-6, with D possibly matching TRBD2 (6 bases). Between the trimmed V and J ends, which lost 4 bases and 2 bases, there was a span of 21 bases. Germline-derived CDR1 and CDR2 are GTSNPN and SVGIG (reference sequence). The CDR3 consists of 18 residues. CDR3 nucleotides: TGTGCCTGGATTGCGCCCGGGGGAACCCCCACTGGGGCCAACGTCCTGACTTTC. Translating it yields CAWIAPGGTPTGANVLTF.

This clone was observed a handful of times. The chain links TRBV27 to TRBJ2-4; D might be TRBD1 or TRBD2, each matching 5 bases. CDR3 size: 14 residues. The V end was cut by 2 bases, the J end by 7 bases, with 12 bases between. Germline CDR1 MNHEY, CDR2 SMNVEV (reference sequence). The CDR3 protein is CASSLVGESNIQYF. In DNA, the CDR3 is TGTGCCAGCAGTTTAGTGGGGGAATCGAACATTCAGTACTTC.